The present TCR beta chain was sequenced within a study of cytomegalovirus exposure and HLA in healthy donors. Study-level results: Presence/absence analysis assumed near-uniform sequencing depth across donors.

Worth noting for this clone: Its antigen remains unidentified.

Vbeta (60) and Jbeta (13) primers were used in the PCR. Profiling relied on immunoSEQ multiplex PCR, and the TCRdb table lists in-frame clones only, not all of them. The sample has 200,000 to 300,000 clones, 84% seen once. CDR1 SGHRS and CDR2 YFSETQ come from the germline V gene. This CDR3 region has 13 residues. V shed 9 bases and J 4 bases; nucleotides not matched to a gene: 4. Sequencing input: PBMCs. The TCR comes from a woman aged 40 to 50 in good health and CMV-seropositive. The chain is built from TRBV5-1 and TRBJ2-1, with TRBD1 identical over 10 bases. CDR3 in DNA: TGCGCCACTTCGGGACAGGGGTACAATGAGCAGTTCTTC. Translating it yields CATSGQGYNEQFF.